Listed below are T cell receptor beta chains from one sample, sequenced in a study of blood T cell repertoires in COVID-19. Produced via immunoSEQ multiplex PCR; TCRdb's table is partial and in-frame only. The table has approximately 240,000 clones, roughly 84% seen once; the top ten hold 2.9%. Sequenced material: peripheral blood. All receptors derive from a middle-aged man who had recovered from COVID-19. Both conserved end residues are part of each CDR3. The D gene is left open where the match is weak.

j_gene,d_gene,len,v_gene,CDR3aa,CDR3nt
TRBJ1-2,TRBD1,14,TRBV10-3,CAIRGTGANYGYTF,TGTGCCATCAGGGGGACAGGAGCTAACTATGGCTACACCTTC
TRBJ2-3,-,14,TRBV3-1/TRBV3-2,CASSHPGERDTQYF,TGTGCCAGCAGCCACCCTGGGGAGCGAGATACGCAGTATTTT
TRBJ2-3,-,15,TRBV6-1,CASSDWGGSSDTQYF,TGTGCCAGCAGTGATTGGGGCGGATCTTCAGATACGCAGTATTTT
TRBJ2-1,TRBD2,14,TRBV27,CASSLTSGNNEQFF,TGTGCCAGCAGTTTGACTAGCGGGAACAATGAGCAGTTCTTC
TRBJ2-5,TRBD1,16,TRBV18,CASSPLRQGYQETQYF,TGTGCCAGCTCACCACTGCGACAGGGATACCAAGAGACCCAGTACTTC
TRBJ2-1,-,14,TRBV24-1,CATSDLTPRNEQFF,TGTGCCACCAGTGATTTGACTCCGCGGAATGAGCAGTTCTTC
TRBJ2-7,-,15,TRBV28,CASLSHLGVSYEQYF,TGTGCCAGCCTCTCTCATTTAGGGGTCTCGTACGAGCAGTACTTC
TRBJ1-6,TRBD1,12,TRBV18,CASSPQGPPLHF,TGTGCCAGCTCGCCACAGGGGCCACCCCTCCACTTT
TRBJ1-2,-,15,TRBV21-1,CASWGVGFANYGYTF,TGTGCCAGCTGGGGGGTGGGGTTTGCTAACTATGGCTACACCTTC
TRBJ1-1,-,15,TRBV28,CASSLIRSQNTEAFF,TGTGCCAGCAGTTTAATACGGAGCCAAAACACTGAAGCTTTCTTT
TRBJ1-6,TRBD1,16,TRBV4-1,CASSAQGESYNSPLHF,TGCGCCAGCAGCGCCCAGGGGGAATCCTATAATTCACCCCTCCACTTT
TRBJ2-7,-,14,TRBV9,CASSVRPDTYEQYF,TGTGCCAGCAGCGTACGACCGGACACCTACGAGCAGTACTTC
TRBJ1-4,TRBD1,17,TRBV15,CATSREYRGQSNEKLFF,TGTGCCACCAGCAGAGAGTACAGGGGGCAAAGTAATGAAAAACTGTTTTTT